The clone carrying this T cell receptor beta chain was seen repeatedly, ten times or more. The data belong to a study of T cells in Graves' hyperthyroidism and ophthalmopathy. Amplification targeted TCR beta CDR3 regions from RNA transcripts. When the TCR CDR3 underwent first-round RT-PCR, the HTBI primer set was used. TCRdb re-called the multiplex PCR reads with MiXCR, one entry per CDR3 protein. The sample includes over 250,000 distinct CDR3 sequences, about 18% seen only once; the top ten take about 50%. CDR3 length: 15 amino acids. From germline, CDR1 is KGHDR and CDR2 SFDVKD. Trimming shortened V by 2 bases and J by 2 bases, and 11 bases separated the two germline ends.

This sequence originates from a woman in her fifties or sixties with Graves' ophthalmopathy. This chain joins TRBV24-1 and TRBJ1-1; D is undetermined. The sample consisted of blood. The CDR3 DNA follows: TGTGCCACCAGTGATTCCCGGACGGGAAACACTGAAGCTTTCTTT. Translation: CATSDSRTGNTEAFF.